This TCR beta chain was captured by sequencing in a study of CD8+CD57+ T cells in acquired aplastic anemia. About the research overall: Among healthy donors, CD4+ cells averaged approximately 11 million reads.

According to the study, genomic DNA was the template for TCR beta VDJ and CDR3 profiling. MiXCR, applied by TCRdb to the reads, yields one record per CDR3 protein. The table lists more than 100,000 distinct CDR3 sequences, 35% to 50% of them singletons. Between the trimmed V and J ends, which lost 5 bases and 4 bases, there was a span of 23 bases. The CDR3 has 16 residues. CDR1 is SQVTM, CDR2 ANQGSEA, per germline. Broader study findings: There were roughly 30 CD8+ CDR3 sequences that occurred in both patients and controls. The study found no significant CD8+ Simpson's diversity difference between patients and controls.

As regards this clonotype: Its antigen is unknown.

The origin of this receptor is a human donor in good health, serving as a control. The chain carries TRBV29-1 and TRBJ1-2, with D possibly matching TRBD1 (6 bases). The specimen was sorted CD4+, CD8+, or CD8+CD57+ T cells (not recorded which) from PBMCs. The CDR3 is CSVLFLGGGRSYGYTF. The CDR3 DNA follows: TGCAGCGTTTTATTCCTCGGGGGGGGCAGGAGCTATGGCTACACCTTC.